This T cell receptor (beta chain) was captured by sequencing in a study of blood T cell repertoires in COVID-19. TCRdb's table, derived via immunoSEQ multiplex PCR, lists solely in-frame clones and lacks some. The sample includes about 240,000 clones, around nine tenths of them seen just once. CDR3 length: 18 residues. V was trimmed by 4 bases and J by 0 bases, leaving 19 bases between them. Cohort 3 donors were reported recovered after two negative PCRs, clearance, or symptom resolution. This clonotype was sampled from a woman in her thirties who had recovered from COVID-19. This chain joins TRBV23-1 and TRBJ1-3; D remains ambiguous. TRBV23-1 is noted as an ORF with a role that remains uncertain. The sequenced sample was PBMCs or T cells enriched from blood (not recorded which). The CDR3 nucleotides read TGCGCCAGCAGTCCCCTTGGCCATGAACATCGCTCTGGAAACACCATATATTTT. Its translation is CASSPLGHEHRSGNTIYF.